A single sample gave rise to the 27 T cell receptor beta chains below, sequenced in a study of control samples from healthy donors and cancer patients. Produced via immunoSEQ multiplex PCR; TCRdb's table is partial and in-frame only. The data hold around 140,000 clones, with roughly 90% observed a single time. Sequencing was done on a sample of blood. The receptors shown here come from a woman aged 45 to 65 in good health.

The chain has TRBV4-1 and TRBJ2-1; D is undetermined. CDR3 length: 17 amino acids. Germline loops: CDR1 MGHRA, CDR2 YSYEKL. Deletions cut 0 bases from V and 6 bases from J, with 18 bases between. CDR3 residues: CASSQDQASPGGNEQFF. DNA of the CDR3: TGCGCCAGCAGCCAAGATCAAGCGAGCCCAGGCGGCAATGAGCAGTTCTTC.

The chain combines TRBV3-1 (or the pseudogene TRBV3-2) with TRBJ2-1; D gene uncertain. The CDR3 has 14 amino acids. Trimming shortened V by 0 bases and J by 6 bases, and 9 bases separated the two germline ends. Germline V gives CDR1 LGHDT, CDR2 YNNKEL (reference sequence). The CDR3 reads CASSQDLQRNEQFF. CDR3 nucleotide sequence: TGTGCCAGCAGCCAAGATTTACAGCGCAATGAGCAGTTCTTC.

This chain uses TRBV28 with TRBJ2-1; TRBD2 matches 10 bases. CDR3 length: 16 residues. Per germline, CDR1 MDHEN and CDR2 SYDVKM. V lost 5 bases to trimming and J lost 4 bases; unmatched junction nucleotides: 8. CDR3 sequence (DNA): TGTGCCAGCAGTCAGGGAGGACTAGCGGATTACAATGAGCAGTTCTTC. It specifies CASSQGGLADYNEQFF.

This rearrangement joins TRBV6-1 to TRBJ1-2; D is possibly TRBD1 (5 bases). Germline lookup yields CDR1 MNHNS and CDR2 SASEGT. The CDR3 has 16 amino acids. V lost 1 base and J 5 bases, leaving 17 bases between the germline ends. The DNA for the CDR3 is TGTGCCAGCAGTGAAGGCTCAGGGACCAGGGCTTATGGCTACACCTTC. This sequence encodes CASSEGSGTRAYGYTF.

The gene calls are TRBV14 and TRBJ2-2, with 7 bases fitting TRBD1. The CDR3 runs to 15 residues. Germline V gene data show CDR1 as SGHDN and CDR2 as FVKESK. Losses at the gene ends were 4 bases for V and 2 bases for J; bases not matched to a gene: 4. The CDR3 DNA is TGTGCCAGCAGCCTACAGGGGCTCAACACCGGGGAGCTGTTTTTT. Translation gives CASSLQGLNTGELFF.

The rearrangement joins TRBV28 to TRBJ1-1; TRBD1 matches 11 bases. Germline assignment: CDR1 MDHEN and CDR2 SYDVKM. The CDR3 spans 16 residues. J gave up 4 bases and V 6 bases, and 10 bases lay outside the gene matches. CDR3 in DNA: TGTGCCAGCAGAAGAACCTCCGGGACAGGGGGCACTGAAGCTTTCTTT. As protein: CASRRTSGTGGTEAFF.

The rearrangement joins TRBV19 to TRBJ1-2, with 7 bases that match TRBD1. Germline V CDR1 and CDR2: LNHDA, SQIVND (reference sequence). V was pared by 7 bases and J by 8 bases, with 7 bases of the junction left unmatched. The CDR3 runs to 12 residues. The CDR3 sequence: CASNRQGGGYTF. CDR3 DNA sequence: TGTGCCAGTAACCGACAGGGTGGGGGCTACACCTTC.

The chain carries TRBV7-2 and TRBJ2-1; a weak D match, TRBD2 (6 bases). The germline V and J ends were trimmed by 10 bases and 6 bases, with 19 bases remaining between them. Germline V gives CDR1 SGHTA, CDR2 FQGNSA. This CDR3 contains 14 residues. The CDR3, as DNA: TGTGCCACCGCATTTGGGGGGTCATCCAATGAGCAGTTCTTC. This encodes CATAFGGSSNEQFF.

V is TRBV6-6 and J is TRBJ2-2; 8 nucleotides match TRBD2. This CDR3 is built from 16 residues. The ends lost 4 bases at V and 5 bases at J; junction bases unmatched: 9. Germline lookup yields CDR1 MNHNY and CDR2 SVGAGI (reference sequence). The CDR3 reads CASSSISGIGTGELFF. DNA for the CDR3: TGTGCCAGCAGTTCCATTAGCGGGATTGGGACCGGGGAGCTGTTTTTT.

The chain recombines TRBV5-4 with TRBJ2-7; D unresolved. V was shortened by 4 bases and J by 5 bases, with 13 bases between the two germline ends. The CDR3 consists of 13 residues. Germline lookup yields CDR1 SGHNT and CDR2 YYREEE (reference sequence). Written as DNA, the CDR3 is TGTGCCAGCAGCCCCCAGAGCCAACACGAGCAGTACTTC. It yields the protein CASSPQSQHEQYF.

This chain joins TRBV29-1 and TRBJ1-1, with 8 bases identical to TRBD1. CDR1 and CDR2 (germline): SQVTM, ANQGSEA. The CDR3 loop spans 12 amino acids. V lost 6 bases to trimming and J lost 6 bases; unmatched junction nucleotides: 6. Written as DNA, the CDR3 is TGCAGCGTGGAACAGGGGGTCGCTGAAGCTTTCTTT. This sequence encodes CSVEQGVAEAFF.

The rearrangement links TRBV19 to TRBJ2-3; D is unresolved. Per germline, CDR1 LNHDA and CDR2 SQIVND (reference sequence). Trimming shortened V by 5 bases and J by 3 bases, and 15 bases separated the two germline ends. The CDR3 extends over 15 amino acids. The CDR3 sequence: CASSESRLRTDTQYF. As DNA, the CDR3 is TGTGCCAGTAGTGAGTCCAGGCTGAGGACAGATACGCAGTATTTT.

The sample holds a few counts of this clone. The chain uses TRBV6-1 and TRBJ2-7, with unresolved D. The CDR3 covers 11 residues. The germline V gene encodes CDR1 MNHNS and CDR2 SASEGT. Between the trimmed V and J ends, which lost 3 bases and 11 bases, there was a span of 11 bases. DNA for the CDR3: TGTGCCAGCAGTGATAGGGCGACGAAGTACTTC. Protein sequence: CASSDRATKYF.

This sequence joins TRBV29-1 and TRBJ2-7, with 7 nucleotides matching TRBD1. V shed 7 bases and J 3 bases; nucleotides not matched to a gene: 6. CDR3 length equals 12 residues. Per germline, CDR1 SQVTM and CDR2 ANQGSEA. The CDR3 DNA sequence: TGCAGCGCCAGGGACAGCCTCTACGAGCAGTACTTC. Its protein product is CSARDSLYEQYF.

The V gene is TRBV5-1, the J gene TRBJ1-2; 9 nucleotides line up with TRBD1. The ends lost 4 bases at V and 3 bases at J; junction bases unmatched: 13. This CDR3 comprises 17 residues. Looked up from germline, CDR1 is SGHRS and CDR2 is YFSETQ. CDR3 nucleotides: TGCGCCAGCAGCCCGGGACAGGGAGGTCCATCTGACTATGGCTACACCTTC. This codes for CASSPGQGGPSDYGYTF.

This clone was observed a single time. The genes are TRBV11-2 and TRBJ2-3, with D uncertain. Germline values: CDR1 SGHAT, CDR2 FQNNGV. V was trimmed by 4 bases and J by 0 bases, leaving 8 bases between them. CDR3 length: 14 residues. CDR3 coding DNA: TGTGCCAGCAGCTCCCAGCCGAGCACAGATACGCAGTATTTT. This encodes CASSSQPSTDTQYF.

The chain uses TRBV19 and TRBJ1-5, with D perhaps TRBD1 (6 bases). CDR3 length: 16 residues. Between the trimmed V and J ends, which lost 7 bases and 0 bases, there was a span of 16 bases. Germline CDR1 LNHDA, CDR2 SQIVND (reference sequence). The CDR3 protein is CASKEGGTYSNQPQHF. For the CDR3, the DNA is TGTGCCAGTAAGGAGGGGGGTACCTATAGCAATCAGCCCCAGCATTTT.

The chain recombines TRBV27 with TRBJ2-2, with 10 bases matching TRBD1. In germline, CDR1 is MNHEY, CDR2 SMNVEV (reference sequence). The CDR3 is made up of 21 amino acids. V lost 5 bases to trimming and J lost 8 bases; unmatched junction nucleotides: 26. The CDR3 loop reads CASSPRLTGGLGTGRGGELFF. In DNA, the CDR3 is TGTGCCAGCAGTCCTCGGTTGACAGGGGGCCTGGGGACGGGCCGCGGTGGGGAGCTGTTTTTT.

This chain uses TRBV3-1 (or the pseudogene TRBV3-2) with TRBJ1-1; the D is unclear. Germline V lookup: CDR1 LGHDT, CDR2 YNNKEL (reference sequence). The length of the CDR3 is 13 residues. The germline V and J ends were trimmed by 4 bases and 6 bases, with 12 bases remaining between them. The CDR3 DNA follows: TGTGCCAGCAGCCGTGCTGAAAAGGCTGAAGCTTTCTTT. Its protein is CASSRAEKAEAFF.

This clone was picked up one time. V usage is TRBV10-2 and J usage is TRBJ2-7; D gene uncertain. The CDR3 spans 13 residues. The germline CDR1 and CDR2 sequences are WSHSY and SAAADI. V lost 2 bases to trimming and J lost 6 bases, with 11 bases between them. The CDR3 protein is CASSEMLSPEQYF. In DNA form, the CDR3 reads TGCGCCAGCAGTGAGATGCTCTCCCCCGAGCAGTACTTC.

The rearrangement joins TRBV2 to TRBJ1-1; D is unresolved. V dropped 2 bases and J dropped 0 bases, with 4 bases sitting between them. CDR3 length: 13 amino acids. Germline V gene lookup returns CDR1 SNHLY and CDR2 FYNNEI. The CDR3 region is CASSEFLNTEAFF. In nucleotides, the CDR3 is TGTGCCAGCAGTGAATTCCTGAACACTGAAGCTTTCTTT.

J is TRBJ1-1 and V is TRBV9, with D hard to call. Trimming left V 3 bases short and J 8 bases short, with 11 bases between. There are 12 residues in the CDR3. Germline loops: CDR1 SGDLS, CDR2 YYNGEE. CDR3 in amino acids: CASSDRPGEAFF. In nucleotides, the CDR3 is TGTGCCAGCAGCGACCGGCCGGGGGAAGCTTTCTTT.

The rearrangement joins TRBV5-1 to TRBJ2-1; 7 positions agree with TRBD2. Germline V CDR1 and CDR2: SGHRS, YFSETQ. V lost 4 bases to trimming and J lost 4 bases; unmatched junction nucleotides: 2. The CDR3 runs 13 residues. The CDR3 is CASSTGRYNEQFF. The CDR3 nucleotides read TGCGCCAGCAGCACCGGGAGGTACAATGAGCAGTTCTTC.

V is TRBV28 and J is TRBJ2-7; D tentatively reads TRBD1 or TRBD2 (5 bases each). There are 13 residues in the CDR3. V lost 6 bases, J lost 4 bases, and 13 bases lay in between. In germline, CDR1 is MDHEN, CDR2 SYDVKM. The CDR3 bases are TGTGCCAGCAGGGGGACCCCAGGTTACGAGCAGTACTTC. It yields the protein CASRGTPGYEQYF.

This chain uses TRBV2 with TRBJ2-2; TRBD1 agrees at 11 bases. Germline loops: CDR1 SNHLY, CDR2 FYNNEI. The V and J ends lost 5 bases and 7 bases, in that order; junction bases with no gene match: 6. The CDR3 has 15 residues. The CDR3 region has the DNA TGTGCCAGCAGTCTGGACAGGGGGCTGAGCGGGGAGCTGTTTTTT. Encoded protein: CASSLDRGLSGELFF.

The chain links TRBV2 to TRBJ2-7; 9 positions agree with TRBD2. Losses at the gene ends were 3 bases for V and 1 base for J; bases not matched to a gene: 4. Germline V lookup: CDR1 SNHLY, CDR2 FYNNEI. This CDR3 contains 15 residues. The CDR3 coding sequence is TGTGCCAGCAGTGAGGGAGCGGGAGGTTCCTACGAGCAGTACTTC. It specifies CASSEGAGGSYEQYF. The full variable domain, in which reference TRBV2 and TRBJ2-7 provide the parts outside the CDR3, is EPEVTQTPSHQVTQMGQEVILRCVPISNHLYFYWYRQILGQKVEFLVSFYNNEISEKSEIFDDQFSVERPDGSNFTLKIRSTKLEDSAMYFCASSEGAGGSYEQYFGPGTRLTVT.

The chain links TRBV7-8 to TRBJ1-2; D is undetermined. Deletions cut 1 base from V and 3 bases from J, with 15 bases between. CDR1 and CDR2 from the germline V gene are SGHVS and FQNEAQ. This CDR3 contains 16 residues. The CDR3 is CASSLEGRTIHYGYTF. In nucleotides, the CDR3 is TGTGCCAGCAGCTTAGAGGGCAGAACAATCCACTATGGCTACACCTTC.